A selection of T cell receptor beta chains follows, all from one sample in a study of blood T cell repertoires in COVID-19. Libraries were prepared by immunoSEQ multiplex PCR; TCRdb keeps only in-frame clonotypes and omits some of them. The table includes 100,000 to 150,000 clones, about 80% detected once. The sample consisted of peripheral blood. The receptors shown here come from a man aged 40-49 years with active or convalescent COVID-19. CDR3s include the opening cysteine and the closing phenylalanine or tryptophan. The order of the fields is V gene, J gene, CDR3 protein.

V gene: TRBV14; J gene: TRBJ2-1; CDR3 protein: CASSQGEGAEQFF
V gene: TRBV5-1; J gene: TRBJ1-4; CDR3 protein: CASSLYPPTGLNEKLFF
V gene: TRBV7-6; J gene: TRBJ2-1; CDR3 protein: CASSPTENEQFF
V gene: TRBV7-2; J gene: TRBJ1-6; CDR3 protein: CASSLNTGGTGSPLHF
V gene: TRBV29-1; J gene: TRBJ2-1; CDR3 protein: CSVPALGTGENYNEQFF
V gene: TRBV5-4; J gene: TRBJ1-6; CDR3 protein: CASSLGDRGSPLHF
V gene: TRBV29-1; J gene: TRBJ2-1; CDR3 protein: CSVGGGGSGEQFF
V gene: TRBV27; J gene: TRBJ2-2; CDR3 protein: CASSFRRGWPIGRGTGELFF
V gene: TRBV27; J gene: TRBJ2-5; CDR3 protein: CASSLPGMGETQYF
V gene: TRBV28; J gene: TRBJ2-7; CDR3 protein: CASSSGGANFHEQYF
V gene: TRBV11-3; J gene: TRBJ1-2; CDR3 protein: CASSLDRVGDRHYGYTF
V gene: TRBV15; J gene: TRBJ2-7; CDR3 protein: CAASTGYYEQYF
V gene: TRBV3-1/TRBV3-2; J gene: TRBJ2-1; CDR3 protein: CASSPGGLTLQFF
V gene: TRBV7-3; J gene: TRBJ2-2; CDR3 protein: CASSSLTGELFF
V gene: TRBV7-3; J gene: TRBJ1-3; CDR3 protein: CASSPLDRTSGNTIYF
V gene: TRBV5-3; J gene: TRBJ2-1; CDR3 protein: CAVPGLAVSYNEQFF
V gene: TRBV6-2/TRBV6-3; J gene: TRBJ2-2; CDR3 protein: CASSSHPDRGDTGELFF
V gene: TRBV6-5; J gene: TRBJ2-7; CDR3 protein: CASRGGAPYEQYF
V gene: TRBV2; J gene: TRBJ1-1; CDR3 protein: CASSSDRNTEAFF
V gene: TRBV6-2/TRBV6-3; J gene: TRBJ1-2; CDR3 protein: CASSYQGRDGYTF
V gene: TRBV27; J gene: TRBJ1-2; CDR3 protein: CASSLGTGYGYTF
V gene: TRBV18; J gene: TRBJ1-1; CDR3 protein: CASSPSTGRNTEAFF
V gene: TRBV11-3; J gene: TRBJ2-7; CDR3 protein: CASSFWGDNEQYF
V gene: TRBV15; J gene: TRBJ2-6; CDR3 protein: CATSRDRAGANVLTF
V gene: TRBV3-1/TRBV3-2; J gene: TRBJ2-2; CDR3 protein: CASSQGLNTGELFF
V gene: TRBV9; J gene: TRBJ2-2; CDR3 protein: CASNMRTGELFF
V gene: TRBV7-9; J gene: TRBJ2-2; CDR3 protein: CASSLGLAGDPNTGELFF
V gene: TRBV5-4; J gene: TRBJ2-7; CDR3 protein: CASSFAQSLRGQYF
V gene: TRBV18; J gene: TRBJ1-2; CDR3 protein: CASSPGQGIYGYTF
V gene: TRBV4-1; J gene: TRBJ2-2; CDR3 protein: CASSQDRGAGGNTGELFF
V gene: TRBV28; J gene: TRBJ1-2; CDR3 protein: CASRGTVNYGYTF
V gene: TRBV9; J gene: TRBJ1-6; CDR3 protein: CASSVGGDGNSPLHF
V gene: TRBV7-9; J gene: TRBJ1-2; CDR3 protein: CASSLAGGDYGYTF
V gene: TRBV9; J gene: TRBJ2-1; CDR3 protein: CASSVELAGGNEQFF
V gene: TRBV16; J gene: TRBJ1-5; CDR3 protein: CASKHSDRATQPQHF
V gene: TRBV29-1; J gene: TRBJ2-1; CDR3 protein: CSVGRGNNEQFF
V gene: TRBV5-1; J gene: TRBJ1-2; CDR3 protein: CASSLGQDYGYTF
V gene: TRBV7-6; J gene: TRBJ1-1; CDR3 protein: CASSLDSKGATEAFF
V gene: TRBV7-8; J gene: TRBJ1-6; CDR3 protein: CASSLDGGSPLHF
V gene: TRBV27; J gene: TRBJ1-2; CDR3 protein: CASSPQGAGDYGYTF
V gene: TRBV3-1/TRBV3-2; J gene: TRBJ1-3; CDR3 protein: CASSRQSIHSGNTIYF
V gene: TRBV5-6; J gene: TRBJ1-3; CDR3 protein: CASSFGTPFSGNTIYF